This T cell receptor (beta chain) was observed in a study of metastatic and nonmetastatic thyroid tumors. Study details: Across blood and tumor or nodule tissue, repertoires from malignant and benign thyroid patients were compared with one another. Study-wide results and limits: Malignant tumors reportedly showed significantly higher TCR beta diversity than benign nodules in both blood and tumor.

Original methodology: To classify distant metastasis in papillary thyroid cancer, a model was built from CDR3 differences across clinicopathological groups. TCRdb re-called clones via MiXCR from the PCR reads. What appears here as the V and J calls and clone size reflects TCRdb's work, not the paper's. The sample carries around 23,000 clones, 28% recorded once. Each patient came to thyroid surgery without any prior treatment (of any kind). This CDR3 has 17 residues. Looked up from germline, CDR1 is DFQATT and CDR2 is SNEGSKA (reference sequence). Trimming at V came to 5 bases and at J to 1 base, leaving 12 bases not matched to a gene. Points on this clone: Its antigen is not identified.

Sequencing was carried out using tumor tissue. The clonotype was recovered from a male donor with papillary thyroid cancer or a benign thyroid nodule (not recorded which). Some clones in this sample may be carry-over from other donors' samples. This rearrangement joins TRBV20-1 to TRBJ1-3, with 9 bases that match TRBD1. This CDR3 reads CSASNRDRVSSGNTIYF. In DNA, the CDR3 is TGCAGTGCTTCAAACCGGGACAGGGTTTCGTCTGGAAACACCATATATTTT.